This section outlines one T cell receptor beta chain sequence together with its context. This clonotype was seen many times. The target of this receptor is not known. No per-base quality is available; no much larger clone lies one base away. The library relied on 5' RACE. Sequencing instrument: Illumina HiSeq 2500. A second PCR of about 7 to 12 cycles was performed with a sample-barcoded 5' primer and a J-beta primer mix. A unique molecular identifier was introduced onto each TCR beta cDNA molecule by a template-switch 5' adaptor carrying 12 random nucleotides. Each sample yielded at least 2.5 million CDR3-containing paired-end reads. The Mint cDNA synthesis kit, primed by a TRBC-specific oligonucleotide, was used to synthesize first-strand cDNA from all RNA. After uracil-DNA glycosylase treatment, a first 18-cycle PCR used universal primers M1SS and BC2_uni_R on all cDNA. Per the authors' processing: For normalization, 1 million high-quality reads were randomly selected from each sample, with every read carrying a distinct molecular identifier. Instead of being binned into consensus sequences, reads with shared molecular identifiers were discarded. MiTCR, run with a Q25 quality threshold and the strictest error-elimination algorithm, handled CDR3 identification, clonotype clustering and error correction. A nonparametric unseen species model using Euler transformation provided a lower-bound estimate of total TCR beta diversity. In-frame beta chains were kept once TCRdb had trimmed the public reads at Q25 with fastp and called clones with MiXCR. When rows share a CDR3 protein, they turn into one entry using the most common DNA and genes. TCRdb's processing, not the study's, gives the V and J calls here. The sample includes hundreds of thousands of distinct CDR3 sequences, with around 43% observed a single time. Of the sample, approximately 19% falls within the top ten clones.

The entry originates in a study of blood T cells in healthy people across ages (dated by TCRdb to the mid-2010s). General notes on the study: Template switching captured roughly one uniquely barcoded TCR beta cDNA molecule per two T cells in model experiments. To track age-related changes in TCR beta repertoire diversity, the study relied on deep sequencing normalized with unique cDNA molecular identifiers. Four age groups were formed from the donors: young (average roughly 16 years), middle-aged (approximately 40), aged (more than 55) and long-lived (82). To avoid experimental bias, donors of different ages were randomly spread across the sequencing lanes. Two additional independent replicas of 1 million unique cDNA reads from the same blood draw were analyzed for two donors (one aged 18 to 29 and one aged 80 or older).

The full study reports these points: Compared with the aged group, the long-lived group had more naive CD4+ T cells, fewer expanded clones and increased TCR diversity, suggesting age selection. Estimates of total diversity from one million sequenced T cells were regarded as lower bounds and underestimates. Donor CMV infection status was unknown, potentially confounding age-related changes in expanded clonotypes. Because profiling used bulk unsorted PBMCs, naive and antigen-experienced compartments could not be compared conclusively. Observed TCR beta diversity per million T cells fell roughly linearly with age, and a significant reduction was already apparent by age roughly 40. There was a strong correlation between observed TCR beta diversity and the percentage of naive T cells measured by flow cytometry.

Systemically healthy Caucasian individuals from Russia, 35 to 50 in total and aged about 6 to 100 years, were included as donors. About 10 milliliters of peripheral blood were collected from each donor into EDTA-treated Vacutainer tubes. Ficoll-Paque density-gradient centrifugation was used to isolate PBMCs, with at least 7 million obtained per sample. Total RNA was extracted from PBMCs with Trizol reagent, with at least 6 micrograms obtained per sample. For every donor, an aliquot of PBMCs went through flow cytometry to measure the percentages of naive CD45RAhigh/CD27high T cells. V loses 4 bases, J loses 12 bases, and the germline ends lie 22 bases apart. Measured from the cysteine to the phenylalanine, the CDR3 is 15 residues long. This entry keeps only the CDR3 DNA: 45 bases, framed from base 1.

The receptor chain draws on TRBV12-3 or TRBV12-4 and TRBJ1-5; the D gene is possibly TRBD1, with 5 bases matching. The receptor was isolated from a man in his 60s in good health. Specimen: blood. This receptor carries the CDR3 CASSYSANRDPGQHF. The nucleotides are TGTGCCAGCAGTTATTCTGCGAACCGGGACCCCGGCCAGCATTTT.